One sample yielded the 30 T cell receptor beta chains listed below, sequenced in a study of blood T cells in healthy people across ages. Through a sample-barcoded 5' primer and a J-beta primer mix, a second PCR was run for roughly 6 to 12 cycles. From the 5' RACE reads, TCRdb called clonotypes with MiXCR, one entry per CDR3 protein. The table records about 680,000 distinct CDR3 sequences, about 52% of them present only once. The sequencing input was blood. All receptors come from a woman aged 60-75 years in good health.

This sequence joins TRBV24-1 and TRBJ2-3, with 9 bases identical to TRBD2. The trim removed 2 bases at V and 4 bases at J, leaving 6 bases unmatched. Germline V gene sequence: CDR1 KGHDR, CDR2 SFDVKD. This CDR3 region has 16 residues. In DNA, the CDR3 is TGTGCCACCAGTGATTCCTTAGCGGGAGCTTCAGATACGCAGTATTTT. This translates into CATSDSLAGASDTQYF.

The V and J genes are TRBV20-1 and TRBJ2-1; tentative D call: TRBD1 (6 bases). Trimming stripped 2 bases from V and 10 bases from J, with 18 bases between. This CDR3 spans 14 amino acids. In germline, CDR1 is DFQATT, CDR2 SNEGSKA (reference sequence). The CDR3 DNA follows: TGCAGTGCTAGAACAGGGACGACCGTCTACGAGCAGTTCTTC. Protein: CSARTGTTVYEQFF.

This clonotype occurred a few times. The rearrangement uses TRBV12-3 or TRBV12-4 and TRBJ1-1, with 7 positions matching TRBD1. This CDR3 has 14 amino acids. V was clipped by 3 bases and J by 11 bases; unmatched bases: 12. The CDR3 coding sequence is TGTGCCAGCAGTTTTAGAGACAGGGTCGGGGTGGCTTTCTTT. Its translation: CASSFRDRVGVAFF.

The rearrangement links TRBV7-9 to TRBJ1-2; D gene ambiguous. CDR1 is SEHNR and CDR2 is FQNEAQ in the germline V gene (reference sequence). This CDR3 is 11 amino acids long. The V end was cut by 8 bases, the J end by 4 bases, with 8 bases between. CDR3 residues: CASFSGYGYTF. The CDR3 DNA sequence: TGTGCCAGCTTTTCTGGCTATGGCTACACCTTC.

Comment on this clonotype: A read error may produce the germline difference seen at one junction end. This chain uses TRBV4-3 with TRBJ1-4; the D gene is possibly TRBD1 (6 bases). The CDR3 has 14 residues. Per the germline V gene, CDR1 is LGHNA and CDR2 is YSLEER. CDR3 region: CASCQEGGNEKLFF. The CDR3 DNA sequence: TGCGCCAGCTGCCAAGAGGGGGGGAATGAAAAACTGTTTTTT.

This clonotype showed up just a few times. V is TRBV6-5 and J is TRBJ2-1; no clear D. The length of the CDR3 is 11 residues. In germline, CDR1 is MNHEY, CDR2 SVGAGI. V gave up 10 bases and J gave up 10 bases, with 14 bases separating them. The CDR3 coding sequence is TGTGCCACCCTTAGAAGCAGGGAGCAGTTCTTC. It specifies CATLRSREQFF.

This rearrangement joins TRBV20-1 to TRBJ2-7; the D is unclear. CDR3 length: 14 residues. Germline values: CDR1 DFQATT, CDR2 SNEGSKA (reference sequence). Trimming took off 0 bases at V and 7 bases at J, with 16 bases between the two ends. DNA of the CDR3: TGCAGTGCTAGAGATCCTGGCCCGCGAACGGAGCAGTACTTC. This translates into CSARDPGPRTEQYF.

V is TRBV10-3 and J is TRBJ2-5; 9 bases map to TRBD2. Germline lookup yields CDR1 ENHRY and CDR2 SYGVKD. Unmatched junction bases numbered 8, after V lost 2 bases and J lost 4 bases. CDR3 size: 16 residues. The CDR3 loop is CAISEGSSGKGETQYF. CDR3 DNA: TGTGCCATCAGTGAGGGGTCTAGCGGGAAAGGAGAGACCCAGTACTTC.

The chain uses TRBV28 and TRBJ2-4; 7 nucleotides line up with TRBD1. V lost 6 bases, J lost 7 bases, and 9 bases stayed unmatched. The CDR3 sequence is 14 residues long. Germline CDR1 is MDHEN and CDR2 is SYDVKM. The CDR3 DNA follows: TGTGCCAGCAGCCCTACAGGGGAGTGGAACATTCAGTACTTC. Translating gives CASSPTGEWNIQYF. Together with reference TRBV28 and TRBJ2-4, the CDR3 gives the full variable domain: DVKVTQSSRYLVKRTGEKVFLECVQDMDHENMFWYRQDPGLGLRLIYFSYDVKMKEKGDIPEGYSVSREKKERFSLILESASTNQTSMYLCASSPTGEWNIQYFGAGTRLSVL.

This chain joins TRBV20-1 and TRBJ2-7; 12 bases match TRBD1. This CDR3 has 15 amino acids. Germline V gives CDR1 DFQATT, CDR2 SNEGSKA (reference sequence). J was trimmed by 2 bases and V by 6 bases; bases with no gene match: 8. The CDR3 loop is CSARDRGHSTYEQYF. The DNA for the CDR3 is TGCAGTGCCCGGGACAGGGGGCACTCAACCTACGAGCAGTACTTC.

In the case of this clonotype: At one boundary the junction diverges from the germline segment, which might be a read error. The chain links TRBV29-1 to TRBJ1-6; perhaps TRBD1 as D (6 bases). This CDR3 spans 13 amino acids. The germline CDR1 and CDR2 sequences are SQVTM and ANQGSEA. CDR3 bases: TGCAGCGTTAGACAGGACAATAATTCACCCCTCCATTTT. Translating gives CSVRQDNNSPLHF. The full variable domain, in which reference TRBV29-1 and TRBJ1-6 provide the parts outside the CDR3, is SAVISQKPSRDICQRGTSLTIQCQVDSQVTMMFWYRQQPGQSLTLIATANQGSEATYESGFVIDKFPISRPNLTFSTLTVSNMSPEDSSIYLCSVRQDNNSPLHFGNGTRLTVT.

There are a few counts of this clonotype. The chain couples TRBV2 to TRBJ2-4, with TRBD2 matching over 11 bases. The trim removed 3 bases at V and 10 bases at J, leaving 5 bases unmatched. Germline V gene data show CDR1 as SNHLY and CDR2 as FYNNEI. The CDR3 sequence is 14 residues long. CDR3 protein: CASSDRTSGQIQYF. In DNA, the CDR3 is TGTGCCAGCAGTGACCGGACTAGCGGGCAGATTCAGTACTTC.

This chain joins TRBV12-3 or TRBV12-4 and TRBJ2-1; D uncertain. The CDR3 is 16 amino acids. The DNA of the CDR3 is TGTGCTACCTCCTGGGGTTTGAGGCATCGTGGTAATGAGCAGTTCTTC. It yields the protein CATSWGLRHRGNEQFF.

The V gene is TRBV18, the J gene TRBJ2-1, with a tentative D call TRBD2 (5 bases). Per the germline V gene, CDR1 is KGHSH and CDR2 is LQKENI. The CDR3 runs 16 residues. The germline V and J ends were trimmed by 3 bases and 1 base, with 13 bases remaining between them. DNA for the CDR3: TGTGCCAGCTCACCGACTACGGTGCGGTCCTACAATGAGCAGTTCTTC. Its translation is CASSPTTVRSYNEQFF.

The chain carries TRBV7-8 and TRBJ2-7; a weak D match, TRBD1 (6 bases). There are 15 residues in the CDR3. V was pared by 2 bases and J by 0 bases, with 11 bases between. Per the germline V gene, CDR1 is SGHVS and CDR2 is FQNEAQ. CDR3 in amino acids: CASSLKWTDSYEQYF. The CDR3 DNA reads TGTGCCAGCAGCTTAAAATGGACAGACTCCTACGAGCAGTACTTC.

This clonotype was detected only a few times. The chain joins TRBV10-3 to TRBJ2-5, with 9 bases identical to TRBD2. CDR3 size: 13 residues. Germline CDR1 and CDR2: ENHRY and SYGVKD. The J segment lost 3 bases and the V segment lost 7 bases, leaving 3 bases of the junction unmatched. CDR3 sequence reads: CAIMAGGEETQYF. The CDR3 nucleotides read TGTGCCATCATGGCGGGAGGGGAAGAGACCCAGTACTTC.

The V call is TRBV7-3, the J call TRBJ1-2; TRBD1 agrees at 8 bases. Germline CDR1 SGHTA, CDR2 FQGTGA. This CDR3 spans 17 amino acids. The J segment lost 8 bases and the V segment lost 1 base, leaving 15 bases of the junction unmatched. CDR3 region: CASSLSGVGQGVRGYTF. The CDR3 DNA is TGTGCCAGCAGCTTAAGCGGGGTCGGACAGGGTGTACGGGGCTACACCTTC.

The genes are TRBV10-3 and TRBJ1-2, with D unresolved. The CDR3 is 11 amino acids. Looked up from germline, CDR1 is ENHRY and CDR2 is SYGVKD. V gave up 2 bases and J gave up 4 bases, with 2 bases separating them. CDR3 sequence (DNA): TGTGCCATCAGTGAGCTCTATGGCTACACCTTC. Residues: CAISELYGYTF.

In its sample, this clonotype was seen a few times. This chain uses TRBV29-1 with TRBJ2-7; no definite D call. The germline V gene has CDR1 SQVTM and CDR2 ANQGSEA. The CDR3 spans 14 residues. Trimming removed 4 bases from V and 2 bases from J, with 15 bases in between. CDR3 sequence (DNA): TGCAGCGTTGGCGAGACACCTCGTGCCTACGAGCAGTACTTC. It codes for CSVGETPRAYEQYF.

In nucleotides, the CDR3 is TGTGCCAGCAGCCCGTCCGCCGGGACAGTGAACACTGAAGCTTTCTTT. Protein product: CASSPSAGTVNTEAFF. The V and J genes are TRBV7-2 and TRBJ1-1; 7 nucleotides align to TRBD1. The V gene end was trimmed by 5 bases and the J gene end by 0 bases; junction bases not matched to a gene: 9. CDR3 length equals 16 residues. The germline CDR1 and CDR2 sequences are SGHTA and FQGNSA. Filled out from reference TRBV7-2 and TRBJ1-1, the complete variable domain reads GAGVSQSPSNKVTEKGKDVELRCDPISGHTALYWYRQSLGQGLEFLIYFQGNSAPDKSGLPSDRFSAERTGGSVSTLTIQRTQQEDSAVYLCASSPSAGTVNTEAFFGQGTRLTVV.

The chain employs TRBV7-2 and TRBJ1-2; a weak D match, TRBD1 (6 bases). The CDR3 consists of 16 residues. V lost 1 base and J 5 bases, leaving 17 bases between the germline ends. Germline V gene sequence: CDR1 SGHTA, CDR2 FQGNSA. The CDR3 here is CASSLVWQGSPYGYTF. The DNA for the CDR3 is TGTGCCAGCAGCTTAGTTTGGCAGGGGAGTCCTTATGGCTACACCTTC.

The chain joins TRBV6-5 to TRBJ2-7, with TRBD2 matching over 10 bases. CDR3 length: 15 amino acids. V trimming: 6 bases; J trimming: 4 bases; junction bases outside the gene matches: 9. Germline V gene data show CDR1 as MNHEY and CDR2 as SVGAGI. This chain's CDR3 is CASRIDSGRSYEQYF. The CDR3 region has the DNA TGTGCCAGCAGGATAGATAGCGGGAGGTCGTACGAGCAGTACTTC.

The CDR3: CSAGTGRRAYEQYF. Here the CDR3 DNA reads TGCAGCGCTGGGACAGGGAGGAGGGCCTACGAGCAGTACTTC. This chain uses TRBV29-1 with TRBJ2-7; 9 nucleotides match TRBD1. The germline V gene encodes CDR1 SQVTM and CDR2 ANQGSEA. J was trimmed by 2 bases and V by 7 bases; bases with no gene match: 9. The CDR3 runs to 14 residues.

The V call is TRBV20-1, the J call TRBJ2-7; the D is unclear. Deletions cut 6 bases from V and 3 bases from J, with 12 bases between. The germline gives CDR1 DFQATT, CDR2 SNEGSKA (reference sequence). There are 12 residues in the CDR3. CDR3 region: CSAPALHYEQYF. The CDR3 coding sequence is TGCAGTGCCCCAGCCCTCCACTACGAGCAGTACTTC.

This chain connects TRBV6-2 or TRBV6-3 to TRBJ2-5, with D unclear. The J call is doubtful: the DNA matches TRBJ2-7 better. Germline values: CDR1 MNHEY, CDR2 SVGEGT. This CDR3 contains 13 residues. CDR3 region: CASSYLIWGEQYF. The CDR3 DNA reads TGTGCCAGCAGTTACTTGATCTGGGGCGAGCAGTACTTC.

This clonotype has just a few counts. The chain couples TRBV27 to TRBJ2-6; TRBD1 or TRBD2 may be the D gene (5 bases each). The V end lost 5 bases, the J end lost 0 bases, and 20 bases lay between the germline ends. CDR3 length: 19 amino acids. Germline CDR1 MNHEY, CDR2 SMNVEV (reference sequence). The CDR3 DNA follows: TGTGCCAGCAGTCCCCGAGGGGATTTTCCGCCCTCTGGGGCCAACGTCCTGACTTTC. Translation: CASSPRGDFPPSGANVLTF. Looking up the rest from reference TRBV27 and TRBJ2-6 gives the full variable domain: EAQVTQNPRYLITVTGKKLTVTCSQNMNHEYMSWYRQDPGLGLRQIYYSMNVEVTDKGDVPEGYKVSRKEKRNFPLILESPSPNQTSLYFCASSPRGDFPPSGANVLTFGAGSRLTVL.

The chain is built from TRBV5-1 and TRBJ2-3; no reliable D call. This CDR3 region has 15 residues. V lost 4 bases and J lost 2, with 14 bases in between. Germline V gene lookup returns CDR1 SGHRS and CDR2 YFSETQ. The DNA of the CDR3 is TGCGCCAGCAGCATTGGGATCCAATCCACAGATACGCAGTATTTT. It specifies CASSIGIQSTDTQYF.

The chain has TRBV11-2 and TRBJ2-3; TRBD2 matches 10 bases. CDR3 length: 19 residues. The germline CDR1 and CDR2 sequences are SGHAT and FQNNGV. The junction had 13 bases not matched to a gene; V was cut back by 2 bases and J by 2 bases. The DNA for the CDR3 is TGTGCCAGCAGCTTACAGGGGGCGCGCAGCGGGAGGGCCACAGATACGCAGTATTTT. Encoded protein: CASSLQGARSGRATDTQYF.

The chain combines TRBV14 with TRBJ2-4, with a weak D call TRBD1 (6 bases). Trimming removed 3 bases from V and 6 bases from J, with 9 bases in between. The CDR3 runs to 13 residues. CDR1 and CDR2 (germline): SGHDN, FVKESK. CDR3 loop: CASSQGQPNIQYF. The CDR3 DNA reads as TGTGCCAGCAGCCAGGGACAACCAAACATTCAGTACTTC.

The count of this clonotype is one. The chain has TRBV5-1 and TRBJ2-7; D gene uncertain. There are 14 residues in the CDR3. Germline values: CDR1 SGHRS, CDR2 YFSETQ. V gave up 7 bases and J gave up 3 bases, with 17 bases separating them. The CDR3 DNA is TGCGCCAGCGGCCAACTGTGGCCGAACTACGAGCAGTACTTC. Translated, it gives CASGQLWPNYEQYF. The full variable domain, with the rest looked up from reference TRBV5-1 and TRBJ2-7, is KAGVTQTPRYLIKTRGQQVTLSCSPISGHRSVSWYQQTPGQGLQFLFEYFSETQRNKGNFPGRFSGRQFSNSRSEMNVSTLELGDSALYLCASGQLWPNYEQYFGPGTRLTVT.